Listed below are T cell receptor beta chains from one sample, sequenced in a study of blood T cell repertoires in COVID-19. Sequencing was performed with immunoSEQ multiplex PCR; in TCRdb, only in-frame clones are kept and a portion is missing. The sample has tens of thousands of clones; around 87% are singletons. Sequenced input: peripheral blood. The source of these receptors is a human donor in a cohort sampled during active COVID-19. Each CDR3 is given with its conserved first and last residue. The D gene is left open where the match is weak. Size tells how often a clone was seen (once, few, many) or the class of an expanded clone, and some rows leave it out.

D gene: TRBD1; V gene: TRBV7-7; J gene: TRBJ2-2; clone size: once; CDR3 length: 16; CDR3 DNA: TGTGCCAGCAGCCCCGTTCAGGGGGCGAAGACCGGGGAGCTGTTTTTT; CDR3 protein: CASSPVQGAKTGELFF
D gene: TRBD1; V gene: TRBV2; J gene: TRBJ1-1; clone size: once; CDR3 length: 13; CDR3 DNA: TGTGTCCGGGACAGGGAGGTGAACACTGAAGCTTTCTTT; CDR3 protein: CVRDREVNTEAFF
D gene: -; V gene: TRBV5-4; J gene: TRBJ1-2; clone size: -; CDR3 length: 13; CDR3 DNA: TGTGCCAGCAGCCAGGAGGGACTCGGTGGCTACACCTTC; CDR3 protein: CASSQEGLGGYTF
D gene: -; V gene: TRBV7-2; J gene: TRBJ2-3; clone size: -; CDR3 length: 15; CDR3 DNA: TGTGCCAGCAGCCTTTTGGGACTCCGCACAGATACGCAGTATTTT; CDR3 protein: CASSLLGLRTDTQYF
D gene: -; V gene: TRBV7-9; J gene: TRBJ2-7; clone size: -; CDR3 length: 16; CDR3 DNA: TGTGCCAGCAGCTTAGCAGGCGGCGGTCCGGCGGGGGAGCAGTACTTC; CDR3 protein: CASSLAGGGPAGEQYF
D gene: TRBD1; V gene: TRBV25-1; J gene: TRBJ1-5; clone size: -; CDR3 length: 12; CDR3 DNA: TGTGCCAGCGGGACAGGGAATCAGCCCCAGCATTTT; CDR3 protein: CASGTGNQPQHF
D gene: -; V gene: TRBV7-9; J gene: TRBJ1-3; clone size: -; CDR3 length: 14; CDR3 DNA: TGTGCCAGCACCTGGACTTTCTCTGGAAACACCATATATTTT; CDR3 protein: CASTWTFSGNTIYF
D gene: -; V gene: TRBV19; J gene: TRBJ1-2; clone size: -; CDR3 length: 13; CDR3 DNA: TGTGCCAGTAGATCAGGGATTTACTATGGCTACACCTTC; CDR3 protein: CASRSGIYYGYTF
D gene: -; V gene: TRBV7-9; J gene: TRBJ2-3; clone size: -; CDR3 length: 13; CDR3 DNA: TGTGCCAGCAGCCCAGGGATGACAGATACGCAGTATTTT; CDR3 protein: CASSPGMTDTQYF
D gene: TRBD1; V gene: TRBV5-1; J gene: TRBJ2-3; clone size: -; CDR3 length: 15; CDR3 DNA: TGCGCCAGCAGCCTGGGACAGGGTGCGACAGATACGCAGTATTTT; CDR3 protein: CASSLGQGATDTQYF